The present entry profiles one TCR beta chain with its context. This clone was found a few times. This receptor's antigen is unknown. No quality values exist for individual bases; no much larger clone is one base distant. Library creation used the immunoSEQ multiplex PCR assay. A mixture of 60 forward primers for TCR Vbeta segments and 13 reverse primers for TCR Jbeta segments was used in the multiplex PCR. A multiplex PCR assay on genomic DNA amplified the CDR3 region of rearranged TCR beta genes. On the Illumina HiSeq System, the amplified TCR beta libraries were sequenced as 87-base-pair reads. Per the authors' processing: A later analysis counted about 82 million unique TCR beta chains across the 600 to 850 repertoires, and 10 million to 11 million of these chains were shared by at least two donors. A nearest-neighbor algorithm error-corrected the raw reads and collapsed the reads into unique sequences, merging closely related sequences to remove PCR and sequencing errors. Alignment of CDR3 sequences to IMGT reference sequences was used to assign V, D and J gene segments. Each retained sequence needed at least a six-nucleotide match to both a V gene segment and a J gene segment. Rearrangements were classified as productive when the CDR3 lacked stop codons and remained in frame with V and J, and all other rearrangements were classified as non-productive. CDR3 was defined by IMGT convention, running from the second conserved V-encoded cysteine to the conserved J-encoded phenylalanine. The earlier analysis of some 540 of the donors excluded any sequence lacking an unambiguous match to a single V gene segment. In an earlier analysis of 587 of the donors, V segments were called functional above 56.7% productive rearrangements and were called segregating when the between-donor standard deviation exceeded 5%. A statistical classification framework was developed to diagnose cytomegalovirus status using the catalog of TCR beta chain sequences. In a later analysis, TCR nucleotide sequences were compared against IMGT/GENE-DB human TR gene sequences so that V and J genes could be assigned. A later analysis assigned CDR3 sequences and most-parsimonious VDJ recombination scenarios with the TCRdist pipeline. In a later analysis, each TCR beta chain was defined by its CDR3 amino acid sequence together with its V-gene family, and reads lacking a unique V-gene family were excluded. In a later analysis, a few hundred highly shared, low-generation-probability nucleotide sequences were removed to address suspected cross-contamination and a sequencing artifact. A later analysis calculated a clonal expansion index for each public chain from normalized within-repertoire ranks of inferred template counts. Generation probabilities in a later analysis came from a VDJ recombination model fitted to out-of-frame rearrangements, and those results were checked against IGoR. In a later analysis, TCR-TCR, TCR-HLA and TCR-CMV co-occurrence was scored with hypergeometric tests, and a repertoire-size bias correction was applied to TCR pairs. A later analysis estimated false discovery rates by permuting HLA or CMV assignments 20 times. In a later analysis, co-occurring TCRs were grouped using DBSCAN, and TCRdist sequence similarity was added for clustering within HLA-allele-positive subsets. Repertoires with fewer than 30,000 or more than 120,000 public chains were left out of co-occurrence clustering, as were about 5 repertoires with anomalous nucleotide sharing. TCRdb obtained this table from immuneACCESS and retained in-frame rearrangements with V and J assigned. These tables miss some clones; where compared with another copy, unresolved V genes account for less than half of the shortfall, and the remainder is unexplained. That table supplies the V and J calls and clone size; D and trimming were determined from the DNA. This sample is represented by 150,000 to 200,000 clones; around 88% of them were singletons. The ten biggest clones cover 0.7% to 1% of the sample.

The source of the sample is a study of cytomegalovirus exposure and HLA in healthy donors listed by TCRdb under 2017. Notes on the research overall: According to an earlier analysis of 550 to 750 of the donors, about 170 million T cells yielded some 120 million unique TCR beta sequences and around 280 Gb of sequence data. About 280 gigabases of sequencing data and about 92 million unique TCR sequences made up an early release that covered 500 to 700 HLA-typed donors. Among the approximately 430 genotyped donors, under 90% belonged to the genetic ancestry cluster associated with self-reported Caucasian donors. The study aimed to test whether signatures of past pathogen exposure could be identified by cataloging public T cell receptors. Using immunosequencing, the study profiled T cell repertoires from 550 to 750 subjects and related those repertoires to cytomegalovirus serostatus. Besides the first cohort of 500 to 700 subjects, a separate validation cohort made up of over a hundred different subjects was used. High-throughput TCR immunosequencing, statistical association of individual TCRs with disease status, and machine learning were combined to predict cytomegalovirus infection status. To study patterns of TCR occurrence, a later analysis re-analyzed previously published TCR beta repertoires from 666 donors and added high-resolution HLA genotyping. Rather than using new phenotypic data, the later analysis identified candidate immune exposures from TCR beta sequences and from how often those sequences occurred across donors. An earlier analysis of several hundred of the donors used high-throughput TCR beta sequencing to judge whether each TCR beta V gene segment behaved as functional or pseudogenic. Donor age, sex, ethnicity and CMV serostatus were compiled together with the repertoire data. A later genetic analysis took genome-wide SNP genotypes for about three fifths of the 666 donors and used that subset as a discovery cohort. Every discovery cohort repertoire had been produced on one sequencing platform. Class I and class II HLA loci were covered by the typing at four-digit resolution. Typing coverage differed by locus: A, B, C, DRB1 and DQB1 were typed in about 620-640 donors, DQA1 in approximately 520, DPA1 in 600 to 610, and DPB1 in around 440. Five DR-DQ haplotypes were treated as single units for association and clustering because of strong linkage in the cohort. Among roughly 400 genotyped donors of the cohort, an average of 235,054 unique TCR beta nucleotide sequences were sequenced per donor, 15% to 20% of them non-productive.

The cohort comprised several hundred healthy bone marrow donors. Cohort members were all nominally healthy when sampled, although unrecorded immune exposures were likely present. The donor tested CMV seronegative, placing the donor among the roughly 340 seronegative members of the cohort. Every donor gave a peripheral blood sample, and the peripheral blood mononuclear cells from that sample were used for TCR beta sequencing. The Qiagen DNeasy Blood Extraction Kit was used to extract genomic DNA from the blood cell samples. Broader findings and caveats from the paper: A few of the identified cytomegalovirus-associated TCR beta chains were confirmed in vitro to be specific for cytomegalovirus antigens. Around 16 rarely observed V segments, including chromosome 9 orphons, were excluded from the earlier analysis of about 500 of the donors because counts were too low. Compared with equally common non-associated chains, HLA-associated TCR beta chains in a later analysis were more clonally expanded and had lower generation probabilities. Strong co-occurrence of HLA alleles, especially DR and DQ, made assigning TCR associations to individual alleles difficult. Only TCR beta chains were sequenced in this cohort, and the absence of alpha or paired-chain data limited detectable features. Linkage disequilibrium might explain the correlated functional status among segregating V segments, but an unknown experimental factor could not be ruled out. A cluster of highly shared sequence variants was judged likely to represent a technical artifact of the sequencing pipeline. Most CMV-associated TCR beta chains appeared to be HLA-restricted in a later analysis, and the HLA associations seemed to be driven largely by CMV exposure. HLA typing was unavailable for some donors at each locus, so association tests used only the typed subset. In an earlier analysis of more than 450 of the donors, most TCR beta V segments were observed in productive rearrangements about 87% or about 30% of the time, broadly matching IMGT annotations. The classifier was reported to diagnose cytomegalovirus status with high specificity and sensitivity in both the original and validation cohorts. A total of some 180 TCR beta chains were listed by the study as associated with cytomegalovirus. Because the 87-base-pair reads could not distinguish some IMGT-functional V segments, including TRBV6-2 and TRBV6-3, those segments were excluded. In a later genetic analysis, a missense DCLRE1C variant was associated with V-gene and J-gene trimming of TCR beta chains, and the association was replicated in an independent cohort. A further reported finding was that TCR beta sequences accurately predicted the HLA-A and HLA-B alleles for most subjects in the first cohort. The only immune exposure information available for the cohort was CMV serostatus. In a later analysis, the rate of TCR association differed among HLA loci, with DRB1 alleles having the most associated TCRs and HLA-C alleles having the fewest. The authors suggested that the approach could potentially be extended to other disease states and immunological phenotypes. Most TCR sequences were observed very rarely across donors, whereas some public TCRs were present in many individuals. In a later analysis, 16,951 TCR beta sequences were associated with specific HLA alleles at a false discovery rate of 0.05. The presence/absence analyses assumed that sequencing depth was roughly uniform across donors, and that assumption may not be true. In a later analysis, several top co-occurrence clusters were reported to appear linked to parvovirus B19, influenza, CMV and Epstein-Barr virus. In a later genetic analysis, fewer N-insertions in productive TCRs were reported among donors in an Asian-associated ancestry cluster than the roughly 700-donor mean.

CDR1 and CDR2 are drawn from the germline V gene: MGHRA, YSYEKL. Germline trimming: 1 base from V, 6 bases from J; junction bases outside gene matches: 10. Inclusive of the bounding cysteine and phenylalanine, the CDR3 is 17 residues long. The sequence is cut down to CDR3 DNA, 51 bases in frame from base 1. This TCR was recovered from a woman aged 25 to 45 in good health and CMV-seronegative. Material: PBMCs. In this chain, TRBV4-1 is recombined with TRBJ2-1; TRBD2 aligns with 9 central bases. This receptor has the CDR3 CASSQGSGSGRSNEQFF. The nucleotide sequence is TGCGCCAGCAGCCAAGGCTCGGGTAGCGGGAGATCCAATGAGCAGTTCTTC.